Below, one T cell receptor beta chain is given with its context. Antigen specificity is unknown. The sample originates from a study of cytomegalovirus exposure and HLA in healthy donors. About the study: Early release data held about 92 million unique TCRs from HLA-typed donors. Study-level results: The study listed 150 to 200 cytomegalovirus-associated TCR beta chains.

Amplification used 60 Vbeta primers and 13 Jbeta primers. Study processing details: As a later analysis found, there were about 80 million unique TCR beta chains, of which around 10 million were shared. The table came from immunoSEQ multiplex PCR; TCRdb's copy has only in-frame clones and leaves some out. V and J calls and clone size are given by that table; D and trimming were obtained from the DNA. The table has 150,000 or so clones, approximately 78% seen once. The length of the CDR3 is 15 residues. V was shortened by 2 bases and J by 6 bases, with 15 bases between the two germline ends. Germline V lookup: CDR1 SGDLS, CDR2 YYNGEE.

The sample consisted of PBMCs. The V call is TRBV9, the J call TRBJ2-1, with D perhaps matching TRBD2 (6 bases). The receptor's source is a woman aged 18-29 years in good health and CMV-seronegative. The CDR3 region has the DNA TGTGCCAGCAGCGTTTGGCCTAGCGACATCAATGAGCAGTTCTTC. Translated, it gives CASSVWPSDINEQFF.